This T cell receptor (beta chain) was sequenced during a study of blood T cell repertoires in COVID-19. Study-level background: Acute and convalescent COVID-19 samples came from the United States, Italy and Spain.

Under the authors' procedure: Using reference gene primer amplification, nucleated cell counts were estimated. TCRdb keeps only in-frame clones here, not all; method: immunoSEQ multiplex PCR. V and J calls plus clone size are reproduced from that table; the DNA served to infer D and trimming. The repertoire holds under 250,000 clones, with more than 85% as singletons. The CDR3 loop spans 15 amino acids. Germline CDR1 SNHLY, CDR2 FYNNEI. V was clipped by 5 bases and J by 7 bases; unmatched bases: 11. The chain links TRBV2 to TRBJ1-5; TRBD1 matches at 7 bases. Sequencing was carried out using peripheral blood. The sequence was obtained from a man between 60 and 75 years old with COVID-19, enrolled during active disease. The CDR3 DNA is TGTGCCAGCAGTATGCAAAAGGGGGCTGGACAGCCCCAGCATTTT. This translates into CASSMQKGAGQPQHF.